The rows below give T cell receptor beta chains drawn from one sample of a study of blood T cell repertoires in COVID-19. The repertoire was sequenced with immunoSEQ multiplex PCR; TCRdb's copy has only in-frame clones and lacks some. The table has 150,000 to 200,000 clones, approximately 80% seen once. The sequenced sample was peripheral blood. The receptors originated from a woman older than 75 with COVID-19, enrolled during active disease. The CDR3 runs from the conserved cysteine through the conserved F or W. D genes are given only for firm matches. Clone sizes are given selectively: once, few, many, or a class where the clone is expanded.

TRBV6-5	-	-	TRBJ1-2	CASSLETGVYGYTF	TGTGCCAGCAGTCTAGAGACAGGCGTCTATGGCTACACCTTC
TRBV30	once	TRBD1	TRBJ1-3	CAWRTVDRGRNTIYF	TGTGCCTGGAGGACTGTGGACAGGGGTAGAAACACCATATATTTT
TRBV6-1	-	TRBD2	TRBJ2-7	CASSVTSGHSLPAYEQYF	TGTGCCAGCAGTGTTACTAGCGGGCATTCTCTCCCAGCCTACGAGCAGTACTTC
TRBV27	once	TRBD1	TRBJ1-4	CASSLTGTGVEKLFF	TGTGCCAGCAGTCTAACCGGGACAGGGGTAGAAAAACTGTTTTTT
TRBV5-1	-	TRBD2	TRBJ2-5	CASRPSSGGGETQYF	TGCGCCAGCAGACCGTCGTCGGGAGGAGGAGAGACCCAGTACTTC
TRBV6-2/TRBV6-3	-	TRBD1	TRBJ1-5	CASSFIGQGRIGNQPQHF	TGTGCCAGCAGTTTCATCGGACAGGGTAGGATTGGCAATCAGCCCCAGCATTTT
TRBV5-5	-	-	TRBJ1-2	CASSQPSTGANYGYTF	TGTGCCAGCAGCCAACCTTCGACAGGCGCTAACTATGGCTACACCTTC
TRBV7-9	few	-	TRBJ2-7	CASSRGPRAYEQYF	TGTGCCAGCAGTAGAGGCCCAAGAGCCTACGAGCAGTACTTC
TRBV6-2/TRBV6-3	-	TRBD2	TRBJ2-5	CASSSWTSGGRETQYF	TGTGCCAGCAGTTCGTGGACTAGCGGGGGGCGGGAGACCCAGTACTTC
TRBV21-1	-	-	TRBJ1-5	CASSDLQGARSQHF	TGTGCCAGCAGCGACCTACAGGGGGCTCGGTCCCAGCATTTT
TRBV5-1	once	TRBD1	TRBJ1-2	CASNEGGAGYGYTF	TGCGCCAGCAACGAAGGGGGCGCGGGCTATGGCTACACCTTC
TRBV5-1	-	-	TRBJ1-5	CASSLGAGGQPQHF	TGCGCCAGCAGCTTGGGAGCGGGTGGTCAGCCCCAGCATTTT
TRBV2	many	TRBD1	TRBJ2-7	CASSEEGATTYEQYF	TGTGCCAGCAGTGAAGAGGGGGCTACGACTTACGAGCAGTACTTC
TRBV5-1	once	TRBD1	TRBJ1-2	CASSLATGNYGYTF	TGCGCCAGCAGCTTGGCGACAGGGAACTATGGCTACACCTTC
TRBV19	once	-	TRBJ2-5	CASSWQGQETQYF	TGTGCCAGTAGTTGGCAGGGCCAAGAGACCCAGTACTTC
TRBV4-2	-	-	TRBJ1-1	CASSQLQGNSPNTEAFF	TGTGCCAGCAGCCAGCTCCAGGGGAACTCCCCGAACACTGAAGCTTTCTTT
TRBV7-4	few	TRBD1	TRBJ2-7	CASSLGQGCSYEQYF	TGTGCCAGCAGCTTGGGACAGGGCTGCTCCTACGAGCAGTACTTC
TRBV4-1	-	TRBD1	TRBJ2-7	CASSPATGSRNEQYF	TGCGCCAGCAGCCCCGCGACAGGGTCAAGGAACGAGCAGTACTTC
TRBV3-1/TRBV3-2	-	-	TRBJ1-3	CASSQGSRSGNTIYF	TGTGCCAGCAGCCAAGGTTCTCGCTCTGGAAACACCATATATTTT
TRBV5-1	once	-	TRBJ2-1	CASSLTLDEQFF	TGCGCCAGCAGCTTGACCCTAGATGAGCAGTTCTTC
TRBV20-1	-	-	TRBJ1-1	CSAPQGYLAFF	TGCAGTGCTCCTCAGGGTTATCTAGCTTTCTTT
TRBV4-2	once	-	TRBJ2-3	CASSPGDTQYF	TGTGCCAGCAGCCCGGGAGATACGCAGTATTTT
TRBV6-5	-	-	TRBJ1-4	CASSYSGRGEKLFF	TGTGCCAGCAGTTACTCAGGGAGAGGTGAAAAACTGTTTTTT
TRBV19	-	-	TRBJ1-2	CASSLPPRQLRANYGYTF	TGTGCCAGTAGTCTCCCGCCCCGACAACTTCGAGCTAACTATGGCTACACCTTC
TRBV24-1	-	-	TRBJ2-3	CATSDVTGVDTQYF	TGTGCCACCAGTGATGTCACGGGGGTGGATACGCAGTATTTT
TRBV7-3	-	-	TRBJ1-2	CASSLTGGLRVNYGYTF	TGTGCCAGCAGCTTAACAGGCGGACTTCGCGTTAACTATGGCTACACCTTC
TRBV10-3	-	-	TRBJ1-2	CAISARTADYGYTF	TGTGCCATCAGTGCTAGGACAGCGGACTATGGCTACACCTTC
TRBV7-6	-	-	TRBJ1-4	CASSTSGTTNEKLFF	TGTGCCAGCAGCACCTCAGGGACAACTAATGAAAAACTGTTTTTT
TRBV7-2	few	TRBD1	TRBJ1-2	CASSRQGAAEGYTF	TGTGCCAGCAGTCGACAGGGGGCGGCTGAAGGCTACACCTTC
TRBV6-5	-	-	TRBJ2-1	CASSYFIGDYNEQFF	TGTGCCAGCAGTTACTTTATAGGGGATTACAATGAGCAGTTCTTC
TRBV18	-	-	TRBJ2-2	CASSPTVNTGELFF	TGTGCCAGCTCACCAACGGTGAACACCGGGGAGCTGTTTTTT
TRBV5-4	-	-	TRBJ2-7	CASSLGGSPSYEQYF	TGTGCCAGCAGCTTGGGTGGGAGCCCCTCCTACGAGCAGTACTTC
TRBV6-5	-	-	TRBJ1-2	CASSPPGFTDYGYTF	TGTGCCAGCAGTCCTCCAGGGTTTACGGACTATGGCTACACCTTC
TRBV24-1	-	-	TRBJ1-2	CATSATGYGYTF	TGTGCCACCAGTGCGACGGGCTATGGCTACACCTTC
TRBV18	-	TRBD1	TRBJ2-2	CASSPPGQGIPGELFF	TGTGCCAGCTCACCACCGGGACAGGGGATTCCCGGGGAGCTGTTTTTT
TRBV5-1	-	TRBD2	TRBJ2-7	CASSLIPSGGRYEQYF	TGCGCCAGCAGCTTGATTCCTAGCGGGGGCAGGTACGAGCAGTACTTC